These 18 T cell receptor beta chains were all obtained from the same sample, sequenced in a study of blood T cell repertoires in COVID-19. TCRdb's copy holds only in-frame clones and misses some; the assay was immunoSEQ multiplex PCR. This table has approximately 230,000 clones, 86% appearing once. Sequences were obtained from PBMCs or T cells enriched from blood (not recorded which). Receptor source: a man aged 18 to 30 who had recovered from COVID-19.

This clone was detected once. Written as DNA, the CDR3 is TGTGCCAGCAGTCCCTTAAATGCGGCTTTCTTT. Its translation: CASSPLNAAFF. The rearrangement links TRBV6-4 to TRBJ1-1; no clear D gene. The CDR3 loop spans 11 amino acids. Looked up from germline, CDR1 is MRHNA and CDR2 is SNTAGT. V lost 5 bases and J lost 11, with 12 bases in between.

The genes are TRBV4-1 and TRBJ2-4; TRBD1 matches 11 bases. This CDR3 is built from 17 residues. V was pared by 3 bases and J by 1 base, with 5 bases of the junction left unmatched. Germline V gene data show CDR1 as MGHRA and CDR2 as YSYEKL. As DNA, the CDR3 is TGCGCCAGCAGCCACCTCGGACAGGGGGCGGCCAAAAACATTCAGTACTTC. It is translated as CASSHLGQGAAKNIQYF.

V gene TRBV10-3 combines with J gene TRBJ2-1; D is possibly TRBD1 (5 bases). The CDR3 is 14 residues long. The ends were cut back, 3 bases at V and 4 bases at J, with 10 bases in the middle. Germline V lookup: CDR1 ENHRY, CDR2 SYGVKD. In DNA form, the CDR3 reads TGTGCCATCAGTGACACAGGAAAGTACAATGAGCAGTTCTTC. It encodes CAISDTGKYNEQFF.

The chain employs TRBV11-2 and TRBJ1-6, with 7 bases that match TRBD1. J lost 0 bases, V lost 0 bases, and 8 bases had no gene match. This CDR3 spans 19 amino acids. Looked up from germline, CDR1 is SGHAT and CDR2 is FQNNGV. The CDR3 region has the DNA TGTGCCAGCAGCTTAGATCTTGTAGGGGGCTTCTCCTATAATTCACCCCTCCACTTT. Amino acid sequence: CASSLDLVGGFSYNSPLHF. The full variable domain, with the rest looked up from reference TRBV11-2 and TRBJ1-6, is EAGVAQSPRYKIIEKRQSVAFWCNPISGHATLYWYQQILGQGPKLLIQFQNNGVVDDSQLPKDRFSAERLKGVDSTLKIQPAKLEDSAVYLCASSLDLVGGFSYNSPLHFGNGTRLTVT.

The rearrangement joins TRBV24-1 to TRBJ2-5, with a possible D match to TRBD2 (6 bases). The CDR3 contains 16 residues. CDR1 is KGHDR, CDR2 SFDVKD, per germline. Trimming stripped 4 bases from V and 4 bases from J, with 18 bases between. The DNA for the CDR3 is TGTGCCACCAGTGACATTGCGGGGAGATCGGGAGAGACCCAGTACTTC. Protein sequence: CATSDIAGRSGETQYF.

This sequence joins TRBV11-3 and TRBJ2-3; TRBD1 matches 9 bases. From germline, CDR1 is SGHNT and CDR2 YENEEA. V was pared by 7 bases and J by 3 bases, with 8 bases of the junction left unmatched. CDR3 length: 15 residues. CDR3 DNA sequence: TGTGCCAGCACCCACAGGGGGCGCTGGACAGATACGCAGTATTTT. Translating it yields CASTHRGRWTDTQYF.

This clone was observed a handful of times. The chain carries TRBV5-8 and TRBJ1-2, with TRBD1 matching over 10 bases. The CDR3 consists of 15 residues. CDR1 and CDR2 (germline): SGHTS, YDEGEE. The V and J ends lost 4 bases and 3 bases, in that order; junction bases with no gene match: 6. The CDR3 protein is CASSPRTGGYYGYTF. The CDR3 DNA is TGTGCCAGCAGCCCGAGGACAGGGGGTTACTATGGCTACACCTTC.

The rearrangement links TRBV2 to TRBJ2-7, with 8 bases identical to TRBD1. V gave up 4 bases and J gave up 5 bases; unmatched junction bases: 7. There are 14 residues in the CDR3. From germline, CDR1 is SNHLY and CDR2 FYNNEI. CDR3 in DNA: TGTGCCAGCAGTGCTCTGGACAGGGCCAACGAGCAGTACTTC. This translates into CASSALDRANEQYF.

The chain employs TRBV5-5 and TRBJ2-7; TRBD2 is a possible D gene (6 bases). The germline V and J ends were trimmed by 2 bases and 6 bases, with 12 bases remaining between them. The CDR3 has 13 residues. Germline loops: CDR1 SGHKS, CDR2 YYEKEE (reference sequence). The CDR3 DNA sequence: TGTGCCAGCAGCTTCGCCCCGGAGGGCGAGCAGTACTTC. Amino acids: CASSFAPEGEQYF.

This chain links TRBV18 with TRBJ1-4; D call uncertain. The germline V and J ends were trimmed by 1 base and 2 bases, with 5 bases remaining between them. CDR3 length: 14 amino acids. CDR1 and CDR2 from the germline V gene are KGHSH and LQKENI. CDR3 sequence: CASSPRATNEKLFF. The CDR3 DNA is TGTGCCAGCTCACCACGAGCTACTAATGAAAAACTGTTTTTT.

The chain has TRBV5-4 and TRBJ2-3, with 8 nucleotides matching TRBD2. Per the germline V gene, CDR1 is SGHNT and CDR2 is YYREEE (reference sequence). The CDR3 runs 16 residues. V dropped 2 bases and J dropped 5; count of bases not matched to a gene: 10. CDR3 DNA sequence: TGTGCCAGCAGCTTTGTCGGGGGGGCGTATGGAGATACGCAGTATTTT. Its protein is CASSFVGGAYGDTQYF. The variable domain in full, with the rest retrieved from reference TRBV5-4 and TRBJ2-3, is ETGVTQSPTHLIKTRGQQVTLRCSSQSGHNTVSWYQQALGQGPQFIFQYYREEENGRGNFPPRFSGLQFPNYSSELNVNALELDDSALYLCASSFVGGAYGDTQYFGPGTRLTVL.

In DNA, the CDR3 is TGCGCCAGCAGCCAATGGGGGACATCGGGTGAGCAGTACTTC. Translation: CASSQWGTSGEQYF. V is TRBV4-1 and J is TRBJ2-7; D perhaps matches TRBD1 (6 bases). V was cut by 2 bases and J by 7 bases, with 15 bases left in between. CDR1 is MGHRA, CDR2 YSYEKL, per germline. This CDR3 is built from 14 residues.

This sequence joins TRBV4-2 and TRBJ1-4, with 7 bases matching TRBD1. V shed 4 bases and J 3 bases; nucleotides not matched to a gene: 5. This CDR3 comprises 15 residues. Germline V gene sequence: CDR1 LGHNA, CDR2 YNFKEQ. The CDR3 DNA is TGTGCCAGCAGCCGACACAGGGGCCCTAATGAAAAACTGTTTTTT. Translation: CASSRHRGPNEKLFF.

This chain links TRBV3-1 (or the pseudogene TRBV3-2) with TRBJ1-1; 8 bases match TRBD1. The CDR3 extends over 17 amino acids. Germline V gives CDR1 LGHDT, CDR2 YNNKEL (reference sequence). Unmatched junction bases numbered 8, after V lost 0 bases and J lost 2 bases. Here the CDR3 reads CASSQDPPDRANTEAFF. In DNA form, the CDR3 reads TGTGCCAGCAGCCAAGATCCCCCGGACAGGGCTAACACTGAAGCTTTCTTT.

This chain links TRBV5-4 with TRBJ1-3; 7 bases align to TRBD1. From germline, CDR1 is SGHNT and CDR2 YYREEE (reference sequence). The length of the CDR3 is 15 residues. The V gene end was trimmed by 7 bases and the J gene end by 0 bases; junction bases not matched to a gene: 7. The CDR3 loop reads CASWRNRGSGNTIYF. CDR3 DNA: TGTGCCAGCTGGAGGAACAGGGGCTCTGGAAACACCATATATTTT.

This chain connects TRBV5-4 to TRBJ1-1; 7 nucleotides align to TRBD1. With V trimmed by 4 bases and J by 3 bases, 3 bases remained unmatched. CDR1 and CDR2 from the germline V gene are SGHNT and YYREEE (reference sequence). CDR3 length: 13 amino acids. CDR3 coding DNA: TGTGCCAGCAGCATTGACAGGGACACTGAAGCTTTCTTT. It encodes CASSIDRDTEAFF.

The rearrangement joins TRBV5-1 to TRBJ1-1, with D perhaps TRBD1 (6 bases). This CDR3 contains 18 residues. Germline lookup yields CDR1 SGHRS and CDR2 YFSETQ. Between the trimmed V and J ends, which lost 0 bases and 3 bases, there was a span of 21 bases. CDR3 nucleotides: TGCGCCAGCAGCTTGGCCCTGACAGGTCGGCCACTGGACACTGAAGCTTTCTTT. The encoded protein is CASSLALTGRPLDTEAFF.

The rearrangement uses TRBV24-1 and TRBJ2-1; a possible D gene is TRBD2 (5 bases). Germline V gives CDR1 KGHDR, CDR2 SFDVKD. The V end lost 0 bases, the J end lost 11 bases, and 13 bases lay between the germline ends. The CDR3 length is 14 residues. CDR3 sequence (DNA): TGTGCCACCAGTGATTTGCAAGGCCCGGGAAAGCAGTTCTTC. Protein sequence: CATSDLQGPGKQFF.